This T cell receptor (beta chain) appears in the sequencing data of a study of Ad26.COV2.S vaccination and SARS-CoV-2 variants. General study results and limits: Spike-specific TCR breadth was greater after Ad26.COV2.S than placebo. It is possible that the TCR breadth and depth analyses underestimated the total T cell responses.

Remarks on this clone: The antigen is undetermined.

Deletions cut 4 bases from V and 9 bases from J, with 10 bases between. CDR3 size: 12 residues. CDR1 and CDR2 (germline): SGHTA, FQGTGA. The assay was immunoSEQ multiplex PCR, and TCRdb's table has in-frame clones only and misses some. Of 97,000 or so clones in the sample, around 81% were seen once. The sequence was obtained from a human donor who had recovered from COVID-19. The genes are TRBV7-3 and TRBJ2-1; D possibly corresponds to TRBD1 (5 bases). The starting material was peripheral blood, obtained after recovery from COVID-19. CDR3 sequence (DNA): TGTGCCAGCAGCTCCTCAGGGTTTGAGCAGTTCTTC. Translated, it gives CASSSSGFEQFF. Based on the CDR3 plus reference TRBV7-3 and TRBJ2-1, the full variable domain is GAGVSQTPSNKVTEKGKYVELRCDPISGHTALYWYRQSLGQGPEFLIYFQGTGAADDSGLPNDRFFAVRPEGSVSTLKIQRTERGDSAVYLCASSSSGFEQFFGPGTRLTVL.